The T cell receptor (beta chain) described here comes from a study of CD8 T cells in Susac syndrome (dated by TCRdb to the late 2010s). In terms of the full investigation: Repertoire sequencing was used to test whether CD8+ T cell activation and differentiation in Susac syndrome was antigen driven. The clonality of the CD8+ T cell repertoire was compared across approximately 11 healthy donors, roughly 14 Susac syndrome patients and 15 multiple sclerosis patients.

Taken from the germline V gene, the CDR1 and CDR2 loops are SNHLY and FYNNEI. V lost 7 bases and J lost 0 bases; the stretch between them is 9 bases long. Its CDR3 holds 13 amino acids, cysteine through phenylalanine. Solely the CDR3 DNA is kept, with 39 bases framed from the first base. RNA was extracted using the RNeasy kit, and about 0.5 to 1 microgram was reverse transcribed with random hexamers. TCR beta CDR3 regions were amplified with the immunoSEQ multiplex PCR assay covering 54 Vbeta and 13 Jbeta segments. PCR amplification bias was corrected using a synthetic template baseline for primer optimization and computational correction. In the original analysis: Reads were annotated to V, D and J genes according to IMGT and were analyzed with immunoSEQ Analyzer, with only productive sequences retained. Clonality was calculated as one minus the Shannon entropy normalized by log2 of the number of productive unique sequences. Public and private clones were assessed among the 100 most prevalent clones of each patient and control. Clones were defined as Susac-specific if absent from the healthy and MS cohorts, from around 1,100 published viral clones and from other ImmuneACCESS disease sequences. Using fastp at Q25 and MiXCR, TCRdb reprocessed the public reads and kept productive beta chains. Every distinct CDR3 protein forms one entry, paired with its most common genes and DNA. TCRdb's processing, not the study's, gives the V and J calls here. Present in this sample are fewer than 200,000 distinct CDR3 sequences, 85% to 95% of which were seen just once. Of the sample, roughly 0.16% falls within the top ten clones.

Peripheral blood CD8+ and CD4+ T cells from healthy donors, Susac syndrome patients and multiple sclerosis patients were profiled by high-throughput TCR beta sequencing. Multiple sclerosis controls were treatment-naive patients with stable or active relapsing-remitting disease fulfilling revised McDonald criteria. CD8+ TEMRA cells were enriched by FACS, while bulk CD8+ and CD4+ T cells were purified by magnetic negative isolation. Blood was drawn into EDTA tubes, processed within 24 hours, and PBMCs were isolated by density gradient centrifugation. PBMCs intended for TCR sequencing were cryopreserved in liquid nitrogen and thawed later in a water bath at 37 degrees C. The sorted or isolated CD4+, CD8+ and CD8+ TEMRA cells had a purity of 90% or higher. Findings and caveats that apply to the study as a whole: The TCR sequencing and HLA analysis was acknowledged to have included a relatively small number of individuals.

About this clonotype itself: The target of this receptor is not known. It has no much larger one-base neighbor in the sample; base qualities were not kept.

This receptor was obtained from a human donor with multiple sclerosis. Sequences were obtained from CD8+ T cells from PBMCs. Recombination joined TRBV2 with TRBJ2-5; TRBD2 is perhaps the D gene, given 6 matching bases. In nucleotides, the sequence is TGTGCCAGCAAGGAGCGGGACCAAGAGACCCAGTACTTC. The resulting protein is CASKERDQETQYF.